The 10 T cell receptor beta chains reported below all come from one sample, sequenced in a study of neurological immune-mediated disorders. This sample's time point: longitudinal time-point 1 (baseline). TCRdb reprocessed the 5' RACE reads via MiXCR and lists one record per CDR3 protein. In the table there are roughly 75,000 distinct CDR3 sequences, roughly 15% of which are singletons. Material for sequencing was PBMCs. The source is a female donor with HTLV-1-associated myelopathy (HAM/TSP).

This clonotype was observed many times. The rearrangement joins TRBV6-5 to TRBJ2-7; TRBD1 might be the D (5 bases). The CDR3 contains 14 residues. Trimming pared 2 bases from V and 3 bases from J, leaving 11 bases between. Germline V gene data show CDR1 as MNHEY and CDR2 as SVGAGI. The CDR3 DNA reads as TGTGCCAGCAGTTACCTTCAGGGCAGCTACGAGCAGTACTTC. It codes for CASSYLQGSYEQYF.

This clonotype has ten or more counts. The genes are TRBV28 and TRBJ2-3; 11 bases line up with TRBD2. Germline V gene lookup returns CDR1 MDHEN and CDR2 SYDVKM. V lost 6 bases, J lost 0 bases, and 14 bases stayed unmatched. CDR3 length equals 19 residues. The CDR3 sequence is CASRVRSTSGGWSTDTQYF. The CDR3, as DNA: TGTGCCAGCAGAGTCAGGAGTACTAGCGGGGGCTGGAGCACAGATACGCAGTATTTT. The full variable domain, completed using reference TRBV28 and TRBJ2-3, is DVKVTQSSRYLVKRTGEKVFLECVQDMDHENMFWYRQDPGLGLRLIYFSYDVKMKEKGDIPEGYSVSREKKERFSLILESASTNQTSMYLCASRVRSTSGGWSTDTQYFGPGTRLTVL.

As concerns this clonotype: A much more abundant neighbour one base away suggests this may be a read error. The chain uses TRBV28 and TRBJ1-1; perhaps TRBD1 as D (5 bases). V was trimmed by 3 bases and J by 0 bases, leaving 8 bases between them. This CDR3 comprises 14 residues. The V gene's germline CDR1 is MDHEN and CDR2 SYDVKM. CDR3 protein: CASSFSGMNTEAFF. CDR3 nucleotide sequence: TGTGCCAGCAGTTTTTCAGGGATGAACACTGAAGCTTTCTTT.

This clonotype was seen repeatedly, ten times or more. V and J are TRBV4-1 and TRBJ2-7, with 7 bases matching TRBD2. The CDR3 covers 15 residues. Germline V gene data show CDR1 as MGHRA and CDR2 as YSYEKL. Trimming removed 1 base from V and 3 bases from J; junction bases left unmatched: 6. The DNA of the CDR3 is TGCGCCAGCAGCCAAGGCGGGGGAGAGTACTACGAGCAGTACTTC. This sequence encodes CASSQGGGEYYEQYF.

The chain joins TRBV20-1 to TRBJ2-1, with 11 bases lining up with TRBD2. CDR3 length: 14 amino acids. Germline CDR1 DFQATT, CDR2 SNEGSKA (reference sequence). V trimming: 8 bases; J trimming: 6 bases; junction bases outside the gene matches: 9. The CDR3, as DNA: TGCAGTTCTTGCGGAGGACTAGCGGGCAATGAGCAGTTCTTC. Translation: CSSCGGLAGNEQFF.

The chain employs TRBV11-2 and TRBJ2-1; 11 bases align to TRBD2. CDR3 length: 17 residues. With 5 bases clipped from V and 8 bases from J, the junction kept 14 bases outside the gene matches. Germline CDR1 SGHAT, CDR2 FQNNGV. The CDR3 is CASSASLAGGPTDEQFF. The DNA for the CDR3 is TGTGCCAGCAGCGCGAGTCTAGCGGGGGGCCCAACAGATGAGCAGTTCTTC.

The chain employs TRBV6-2 or TRBV6-3 and TRBJ2-2; a weak D match, TRBD1 (5 bases). Trimming removed 4 bases from V and 3 bases from J, with 18 bases in between. This CDR3 region has 17 residues. Germline V gene lookup returns CDR1 MNHEY and CDR2 SVGEGT. CDR3 bases: TGTGCCAGCAGTTCCCCAGGGCGGAACTCCTACACCGGGGAGCTGTTTTTT. Protein: CASSSPGRNSYTGELFF.

This clonotype has ten or more counts. V gene TRBV28 combines with J gene TRBJ2-1; TRBD2 aligns across 10 bases. CDR3 length: 14 residues. The germline CDR1 and CDR2 sequences are MDHEN and SYDVKM. J lost 7 bases, V lost 3 bases, and 3 bases had no gene match. The CDR3 here is CASSFLGLANEQFF. CDR3 bases: TGTGCCAGCAGTTTCCTGGGACTAGCGAATGAGCAGTTCTTC.

This clonotype was seen many times. The V and J genes are TRBV28 and TRBJ2-7, with D possibly being TRBD1 or TRBD2 (6 bases each). The CDR3 runs 15 residues. Germline CDR1 reads MDHEN; CDR2 reads SYDVKM. Deletions cut 6 bases from V and 3 bases from J, with 18 bases between. The CDR3 DNA follows: TGTGCCAGCAGCCCAACCGGGGGCGGTTTCTACGAGCAGTACTTC. Translation: CASSPTGGGFYEQYF.

The table lists this clonotype with many counts. The chain employs TRBV10-3 and TRBJ1-2; perhaps TRBD1 as D (5 bases). CDR3 length: 13 residues. V lost 6 bases and J lost 7, with 15 bases in between. Germline-derived CDR1 and CDR2 are ENHRY and SYGVKD. CDR3 residues: CAISERDVGGYTF. DNA of the CDR3: TGTGCCATCAGCGAGCGGGACGTCGGTGGCTACACCTTC.